These 8 T cell receptor beta chains share one sample of origin, sequenced in a study. TCRdb re-derived calls from the 5' RACE reads in MiXCR, one entry per CDR3 protein. The data contain around 52,000 distinct CDR3 sequences, 25% to 30% of them singletons. Specimen: tumor-infiltrating memory CD4+ T cells sorted from the breast tumor. Indicated subset: memory CD4+ T cells, CD4+CD45RO+CD25-. These receptors all come from a female donor with breast cancer.

As DNA, the CDR3 is TGCAGCGTTGTGGTTCCCGGGCATTCCGGCGAGCAGTACTTC. It specifies CSVVVPGHSGEQYF. V gene TRBV29-1 combines with J gene TRBJ2-7; no definite D call. This CDR3 is 14 amino acids long. The germline V gene encodes CDR1 SQVTM and CDR2 ANQGSEA. The V and J ends lost 4 bases and 6 bases respectively, with 19 bases between them.

This chain uses TRBV20-1 with TRBJ1-1; D remains unclear. Germline CDR1 and CDR2: DFQATT and SNEGSKA (reference sequence). V lost 0 bases, J lost 7 bases, and 12 bases lay in between. The CDR3 runs to 13 residues. CDR3 nucleotides: TGCAGTGCTAGAGAAAGGGTGATAGTTGAAGCTTTCTTT. Its protein is CSARERVIVEAFF.

This chain links TRBV6-2 or TRBV6-3 with TRBJ2-1; 15 nucleotides line up with TRBD2. Trimming cost V 6 bases and J 9 bases; bases outside gene matches: 6. The germline CDR1 and CDR2 sequences are MNHEY and SVGEGT. The CDR3 spans 15 residues. The CDR3 reads CASRDGTSGRSEQFF. In DNA, the CDR3 is TGTGCCAGCAGGGATGGGACTAGCGGGAGGAGTGAGCAGTTCTTC.

The chain couples TRBV5-1 to TRBJ2-7; D not resolved. CDR1 and CDR2 (germline): SGHRS, YFSETQ. The CDR3 is made up of 13 amino acids. Trimming left V 2 bases short and J 0 bases short, with 6 bases between. CDR3 DNA sequence: TGCGCCAGCAGCTTTCAGAGCTCCTACGAGCAGTACTTC. It specifies CASSFQSSYEQYF.

This clonotype was counted a single time. Because the CDR3 is missing its conserved closing phenylalanine or tryptophan, this is likely a read error. The chain links TRBV11-2 to TRBJ1-2; D gene unclear. Germline assignment: CDR1 SGHAT and CDR2 FQNNGV. V was clipped by 4 bases and J by 2 bases, with 8 bases between them. The CDR3 contains 13 residues. The CDR3 coding sequence is TGTGCCAGCAGCTACGGCGCCAACTATGGCTACACCGTC. Amino acids: CASSYGANYGYTV.

This clonotype came up many times. The V and J genes are TRBV5-1 and TRBJ2-7, with D uncertain. The length of the CDR3 is 13 residues. The V end was cut by 0 bases, the J end by 0 bases, with 4 bases between. From germline, CDR1 is SGHRS and CDR2 YFSETQ. For the CDR3, the DNA is TGCGCCAGCAGCTTGGGTAGCTCCTACGAGCAGTACTTC. As protein: CASSLGSSYEQYF.

This clonotype appeared a few times. V gene TRBV4-1 combines with J gene TRBJ2-5, with 9 bases aligning to TRBD2. The CDR3 consists of 17 residues. Trimming cost V 1 base and J 5 bases; bases outside gene matches: 11. Germline values: CDR1 MGHRA, CDR2 YSYEKL. CDR3 region: CASSQGARGGRRETQYF. The CDR3 nucleotides are TGCGCCAGCAGCCAAGGAGCGCGGGGGGGCCGTCGTGAGACCCAGTACTTC.

The rearrangement joins TRBV7-6 to TRBJ2-1, with TRBD1 identical over 10 bases. The V and J ends lost 5 bases and 7 bases, in that order; junction bases with no gene match: 5. This CDR3 has 14 residues. Germline V lookup: CDR1 SGHVS, CDR2 FNYEAQ. The CDR3 protein is CASSARDRGNEQFF. As DNA, the CDR3 is TGTGCCAGCAGCGCCCGGGACAGGGGAAATGAGCAGTTCTTC.